The clone carrying this TCR beta chain was recorded a few times. RNA transcripts yielded amplified TCR beta CDR3 regions. The HTBI primer set drove a first-round RT-PCR of the TCR CDR3. TCRdb processed the multiplex PCR reads anew with MiXCR; each CDR3 protein has one entry. This table has some 420,000 distinct CDR3 sequences, roughly an eighth appearing once. The data belong to a study of T cells in Graves' hyperthyroidism and ophthalmopathy. V was trimmed by 1 base and J by 1 base, leaving 5 bases between them. The germline V gene has CDR1 SGDLS and CDR2 YYNGEE. The CDR3 contains 14 residues. The sample was blood. The source is a woman aged 18-30 years with Graves' hyperthyroidism. V gene TRBV9 combines with J gene TRBJ2-2; D is uncertain. CDR3 bases: TGTGCCAGCAGCGTATCATGGAACACCGGGGAGCTGTTTTTT. This gives the protein CASSVSWNTGELFF.